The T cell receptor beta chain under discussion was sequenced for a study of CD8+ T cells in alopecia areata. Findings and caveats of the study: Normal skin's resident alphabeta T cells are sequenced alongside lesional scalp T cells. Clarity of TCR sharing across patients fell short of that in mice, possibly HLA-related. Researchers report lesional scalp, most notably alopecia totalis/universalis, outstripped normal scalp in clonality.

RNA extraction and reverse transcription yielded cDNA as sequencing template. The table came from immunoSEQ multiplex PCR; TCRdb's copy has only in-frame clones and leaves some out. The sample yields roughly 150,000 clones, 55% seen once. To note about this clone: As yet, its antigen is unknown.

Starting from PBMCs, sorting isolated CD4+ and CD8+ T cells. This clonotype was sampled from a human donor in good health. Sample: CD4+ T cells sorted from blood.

The CDR3 is CSGRQGMDTQYF. In DNA, the CDR3 is TGCAGCGGGAGACAGGGAATGGATACGCAGTATTTT. The chain carries TRBV29-1 and TRBJ2-3, with TRBD1 identical over 7 bases. The J segment lost 6 bases and the V segment lost 7 bases, leaving 7 bases of the junction unmatched. The CDR3 covers 12 residues. Germline V gene lookup returns CDR1 SQVTM and CDR2 ANQGSEA.